These 2 T cell receptor beta chains originate from one sample sequenced in a study of technical replicates of blood from a handful of donors. The data were produced by immunoSEQ multiplex PCR, yet TCRdb's version contains in-frame clones alone and is incomplete. The sample includes 60,000 to 85,000 clones, around 94% of them seen just once. Source material: T cells isolated from PBMCs. The receptors here all came from a human donor in good health.

The chain couples TRBV6-5 to TRBJ2-7; D is undetermined. This CDR3 comprises 14 residues. Trimming removed 2 bases from V and 1 base from J, with 9 bases in between. Germline CDR1 reads MNHEY; CDR2 reads SVGAGI. The CDR3 DNA reads as TGTGCCAGCAGTTACCCTGGAGCGTCCTACGAGCAGTACTTC. This sequence encodes CASSYPGASYEQYF.

The chain employs TRBV5-1 and TRBJ1-2, with D tentatively TRBD1 (5 bases). The ends were cut back, 2 bases at V and 8 bases at J, with 19 bases in the middle. From germline, CDR1 is SGHRS and CDR2 YFSETQ. This CDR3 contains 15 residues. The CDR3 bases are TGCGCCAGCAGCTTAGATACAGGCCCCATGGGGGGCTACACCTTC. Amino acid sequence: CASSLDTGPMGGYTF.